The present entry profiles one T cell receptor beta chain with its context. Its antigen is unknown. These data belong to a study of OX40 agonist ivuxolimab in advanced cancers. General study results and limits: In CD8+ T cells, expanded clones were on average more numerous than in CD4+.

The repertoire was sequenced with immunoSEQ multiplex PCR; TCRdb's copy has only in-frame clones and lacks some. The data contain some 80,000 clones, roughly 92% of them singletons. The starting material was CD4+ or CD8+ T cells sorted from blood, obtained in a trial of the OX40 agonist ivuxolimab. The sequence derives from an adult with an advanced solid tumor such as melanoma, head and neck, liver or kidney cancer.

The CDR3 here is CASSLGTGGAATNEKLFF. The CDR3 DNA is TGTGCCAGCAGCTTGGGCACAGGGGGCGCAGCAACTAATGAAAAACTGTTTTTT. The rearrangement links TRBV5-4 to TRBJ1-4; TRBD1 matches 9 bases. With V trimmed by 0 bases and J by 0 bases, 6 bases remained unmatched. Germline V gives CDR1 SGHNT, CDR2 YYREEE (reference sequence). The length of the CDR3 is 18 residues.